Below, one TCR beta chain is given with its context. The protocol was immunoSEQ multiplex PCR, while the TCRdb copy is restricted to in-frame clones and leaves out a portion. The sample lists 95,000 to 100,000 clones; roughly 94% were seen once. The V end was cut by 0 bases, the J end by 5 bases, with 14 bases between. This CDR3 has 16 amino acids. Germline V gene sequence: CDR1 MNHEY, CDR2 SVGAGI. These data are taken from a study of T cell changes during pregnancy in multiple sclerosis. The sequence came from a female donor in good health, enrolled as a control in a pregnancy study. This chain links TRBV6-5 with TRBJ2-1; D uncertain. The sequencing used peripheral blood, collected after pregnancy. CDR3 DNA sequence: TGTGCCAGCAGTTACTCGTCGGTCCTTCCCGACAATGAGCAGTTCTTC. Its translation is CASSYSSVLPDNEQFF.